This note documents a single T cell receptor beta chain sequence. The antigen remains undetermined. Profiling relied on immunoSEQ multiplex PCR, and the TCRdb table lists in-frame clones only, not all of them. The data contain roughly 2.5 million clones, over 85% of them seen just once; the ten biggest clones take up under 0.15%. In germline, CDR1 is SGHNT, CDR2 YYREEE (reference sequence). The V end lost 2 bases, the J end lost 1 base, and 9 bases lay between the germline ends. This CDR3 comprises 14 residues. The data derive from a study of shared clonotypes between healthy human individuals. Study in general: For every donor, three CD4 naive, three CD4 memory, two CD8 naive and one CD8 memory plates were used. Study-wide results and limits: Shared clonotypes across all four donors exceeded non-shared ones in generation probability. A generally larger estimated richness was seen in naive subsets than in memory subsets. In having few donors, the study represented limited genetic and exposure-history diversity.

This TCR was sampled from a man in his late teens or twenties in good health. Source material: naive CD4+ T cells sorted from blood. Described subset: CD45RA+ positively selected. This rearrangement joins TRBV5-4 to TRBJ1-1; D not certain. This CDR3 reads CASSFIDTNTEAFF. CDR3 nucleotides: TGTGCCAGCAGCTTTATCGACACGAACACTGAAGCTTTCTTT.